This T cell receptor (beta chain) appears in the sequencing data of a study of breast tumors, draining lymph nodes, adjacent tissues. TCRdb redid the calling of the multiplex PCR reads with MiXCR, one entry per CDR3 protein. This sample carries 150,000 to 200,000 distinct CDR3 sequences, around a third of them seen once, and the ten largest clones take 3% to 4%. Breast cancer patients provided tissue from their axillary draining lymph nodes. This CDR3 spans 15 amino acids. Germline values: CDR1 SNHLY, CDR2 FYNNEI. Trimming at V came to 1 base and at J to 7 bases, leaving 9 bases not matched to a gene.

The TCR was taken from a female donor with breast cancer. Some clones in this sample may be carry-over from other donors' samples. The rearrangement joins TRBV2 to TRBJ2-7, with 8 bases fitting TRBD2. Source material: axillary lymph node tissue. The CDR3 DNA reads TGTGCCAGCAGTGAAGACGGAGCGGGAGTGGGGGAGCAGTACTTC. It specifies CASSEDGAGVGEQYF.